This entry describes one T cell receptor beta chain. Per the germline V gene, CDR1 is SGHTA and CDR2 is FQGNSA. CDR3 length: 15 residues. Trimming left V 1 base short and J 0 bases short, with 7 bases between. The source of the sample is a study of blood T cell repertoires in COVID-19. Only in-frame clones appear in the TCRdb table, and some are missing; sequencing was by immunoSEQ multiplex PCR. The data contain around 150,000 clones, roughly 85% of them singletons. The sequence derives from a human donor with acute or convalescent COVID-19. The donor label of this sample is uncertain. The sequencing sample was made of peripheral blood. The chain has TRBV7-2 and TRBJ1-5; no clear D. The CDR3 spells CASSLGGLSNQPQHF. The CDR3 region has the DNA TGTGCCAGCAGCTTAGGAGGGCTTAGCAATCAGCCCCAGCATTTT. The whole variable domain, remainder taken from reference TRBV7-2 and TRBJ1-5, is GAGVSQSPSNKVTEKGKDVELRCDPISGHTALYWYRQSLGQGLEFLIYFQGNSAPDKSGLPSDRFSAERTGGSVSTLTIQRTQQEDSAVYLCASSLGGLSNQPQHFGDGTRLSIL.